The 3 T cell receptor beta chains presented below share a single source sample, sequenced in a study of T cell responses to AZD1222 COVID-19 vaccine. The assay was immunoSEQ multiplex PCR, and TCRdb's table has in-frame clones only and misses some. The sample lists over 85,000 clones; around 90% were seen once. This material consisted of peripheral blood, taken 28 days after the second AZD1222 dose. These receptors all stem from an adult who received the AZD1222 COVID-19 vaccine.

This chain links TRBV9 with TRBJ1-6; 7 bases map to TRBD1. Germline V lookup: CDR1 SGDLS, CDR2 YYNGEE. The junction had 4 bases not matched to a gene; V was cut back by 4 bases and J by 0 bases. The CDR3 runs 16 residues. The CDR3 DNA sequence: TGTGCCAGCAGCAGCCGACAGGGCTCCTATAATTCACCCCTCCACTTT. It encodes CASSSRQGSYNSPLHF.

This clone was found once. This rearrangement joins TRBV10-3 to TRBJ2-3; 15 bases agree with TRBD2. The CDR3 covers 17 residues. Germline CDR1 is ENHRY and CDR2 is SYGVKD. Trimming cost V 4 bases and J 4 bases; bases outside gene matches: 6. In nucleotides, the CDR3 is TGTGCCATCAGTGCCGGACTAGCGGGGGGGGGACCAGATACGCAGTATTTT. It translates to CAISAGLAGGGPDTQYF.

The J gene is TRBJ1-2, the V gene TRBV18; 8 positions match TRBD1. The ends lost 3 bases at V and 2 bases at J; junction bases unmatched: 17. Germline V gene data show CDR1 as KGHSH and CDR2 as LQKENI. The length of the CDR3 is 19 residues. CDR3 coding DNA: TGTGCCAGCTCACCGATTGGGACAGGCCTCCTCACTTCGAACTATGGCTACACCTTC. It is translated as CASSPIGTGLLTSNYGYTF.